These 18 T cell receptor beta chains were sequenced from one sample in a study of CD8 T cells in Susac syndrome. Reverse transcription of roughly 0.45 to 1 ug RNA used random hexamers. From the immunoSEQ multiplex PCR reads, TCRdb called clonotypes with MiXCR, one entry per CDR3 protein. The sample lists about 180,000 distinct CDR3 sequences; 85% to 95% were seen once. Sequencing input: CD8+ T cells from PBMCs. The receptors were sampled from a human donor with multiple sclerosis.

The chain has TRBV4-1 and TRBJ1-5, with D uncertain. V lost 2 bases and J 7 bases, leaving 18 bases between the germline ends. Germline CDR1 and CDR2: MGHRA and YSYEKL. The CDR3 contains 16 residues. Written as DNA, the CDR3 is TGCGCCAGCAGCCAAAGCCCAGCGGGCCTCCGGCAGCCCCAGCATTTT. This codes for CASSQSPAGLRQPQHF.

The chain joins TRBV12-3 or TRBV12-4 to TRBJ1-6; D unclear. Trimming shortened V by 0 bases and J by 0 bases, and 6 bases separated the two germline ends. This CDR3 region has 16 residues. CDR3 in amino acids: CASSLADGSYNSPLHF. The CDR3 DNA reads as TGTGCCAGCAGTTTAGCGGACGGCTCCTATAATTCACCCCTCCACTTT.

The CDR3 protein is CSVVSTASYEQYF. The CDR3 DNA sequence: TGCAGCGTTGTATCGACCGCTAGCTACGAGCAGTACTTC. V and J are TRBV29-1 and TRBJ2-7; no definite D call. V shed 4 bases and J shed 3 bases, with 13 bases lying between them. The CDR3 contains 13 residues. Germline CDR1 and CDR2: SQVTM and ANQGSEA.

The chain couples TRBV20-1 to TRBJ1-5; D remains ambiguous. Germline V gene sequence: CDR1 DFQATT, CDR2 SNEGSKA (reference sequence). The CDR3 has 13 amino acids. Trimming removed 1 base at V and 6 bases at J, with 10 bases between. The CDR3: CSARVGPSQPQHF. The CDR3 DNA sequence: TGCAGTGCTAGAGTTGGACCATCTCAGCCCCAGCATTTT.

This clonotype was recorded only once. The chain recombines TRBV11-2 with TRBJ2-5, with TRBD1 matching over 7 bases. Germline lookup yields CDR1 SGHAT and CDR2 FQNNGV. CDR3 size: 13 residues. Trimming took 5 bases from V and 5 from J; bases not matched to a gene: 5. CDR3 in amino acids: CASSQTGVETQYF. CDR3 sequence (DNA): TGTGCCAGCAGCCAAACAGGGGTGGAGACCCAGTACTTC.

This chain links TRBV25-1 with TRBJ2-3; TRBD2 matches 11 bases. CDR3 length: 14 amino acids. V was clipped by 5 bases and J by 6 bases; unmatched bases: 4. Germline loops: CDR1 MGHDK, CDR2 SYGVNS. CDR3 loop: CASSTRLAGDTQYF. The CDR3 region has the DNA TGTGCCAGCAGTACCCGACTAGCGGGGGATACGCAGTATTTT.

This rearrangement joins TRBV29-1 to TRBJ2-3, with D unresolved. CDR3 length equals 12 residues. V dropped 0 bases and J dropped 10 bases, with 11 bases sitting between them. Germline V CDR1 and CDR2: SQVTM, ANQGSEA. This CDR3 is CSVEDRAEPQYF. CDR3 in DNA: TGCAGCGTTGAAGATCGGGCAGAGCCGCAGTATTTT.

The chain combines TRBV27 with TRBJ1-2; unclear D gene. V gave up 5 bases and J gave up 3 bases, with 16 bases separating them. CDR3 size: 15 residues. In germline, CDR1 is MNHEY, CDR2 SMNVEV (reference sequence). CDR3 DNA sequence: TGTGCCAGCAGTCCTATCACCTCCTGGTACTATGGCTACACCTTC. Protein sequence: CASSPITSWYYGYTF.

The chain uses TRBV29-1 and TRBJ2-7; 8 bases agree with TRBD2. Losses at the gene ends were 5 bases for V and 7 bases for J; bases not matched to a gene: 13. In germline, CDR1 is SQVTM, CDR2 ANQGSEA. The CDR3 covers 14 residues. DNA of the CDR3: TGCAGCGTTATACCCGTCGGGGGGGCCTGGGAGCAGTACTTC. It yields the protein CSVIPVGGAWEQYF.

The chain recombines TRBV27 with TRBJ2-6; D unresolved. Trimming shortened V by 5 bases and J by 4 bases, and 0 bases separated the two germline ends. This CDR3 region has 11 residues. CDR1 is MNHEY and CDR2 is SMNVEV in the germline V gene (reference sequence). The CDR3 loop reads CASSGANVLTF. CDR3 bases: TGTGCCAGCAGTGGGGCCAACGTCCTGACTTTC.

The CDR3 sequence: CSVEVIGRATNEQFF. CDR3 DNA: TGCAGCGTTGAGGTCATCGGGAGGGCCACCAATGAGCAGTTCTTC. The chain couples TRBV29-1 to TRBJ2-1, with TRBD2 matching 8 bases. CDR3 length: 15 residues. The J segment lost 6 bases and the V segment lost 3 bases, leaving 10 bases of the junction unmatched. CDR1 and CDR2 (germline): SQVTM, ANQGSEA.

CDR3 nucleotide sequence: TGTGCCAGCAGTTTAAGGGCGATACCCTACGAGCAGTACTTC. Translated: CASSLRAIPYEQYF. The chain links TRBV27 to TRBJ2-7; D remains ambiguous. The germline gives CDR1 MNHEY, CDR2 SMNVEV (reference sequence). The CDR3 has 14 residues. V shed 2 bases and J shed 2 bases, with 10 bases lying between them.

The V call is TRBV19, the J call TRBJ2-1, with TRBD2 matching over 7 bases. The CDR3 is 15 residues long. The trim removed 3 bases at V and 1 base at J, leaving 3 bases unmatched. Germline CDR1 and CDR2: LNHDA and SQIVND (reference sequence). CDR3 protein: CASSITSASYNEQFF. CDR3 coding DNA: TGTGCCAGTAGTATTACTAGCGCTTCCTACAATGAGCAGTTCTTC.

J is TRBJ2-1 and V is TRBV29-1, with 16 bases identical to TRBD2. J gave up 4 bases and V 5 bases, and 5 bases lay outside the gene matches. This CDR3 has 16 residues. The V gene's germline CDR1 is SQVTM and CDR2 ANQGSEA. CDR3 amino acids: CSVLGLAGGTYNEQFF. DNA of the CDR3: TGCAGCGTTCTGGGACTAGCGGGAGGGACATACAATGAGCAGTTCTTC.

The chain uses TRBV9 and TRBJ1-3; no definite D call. The CDR3 loop spans 13 amino acids. Trimming cost V 4 bases and J 4 bases, with 9 bases left between them. Per germline, CDR1 SGDLS and CDR2 YYNGEE. CDR3 sequence: CASSPGWGNTIYF. CDR3 in DNA: TGTGCCAGCAGCCCCGGATGGGGAAACACCATATATTTT.

The chain recombines TRBV9 with TRBJ2-1, with TRBD2 matching over 9 bases. This CDR3 spans 16 amino acids. Germline V gene sequence: CDR1 SGDLS, CDR2 YYNGEE. Trimming cost V 0 bases and J 9 bases; bases outside gene matches: 10. CDR3 coding DNA: TGTGCCAGCAGCGTAGCTCGAGGGACTAGCAATGTTGAGCAGTTCTTC. Translation: CASSVARGTSNVEQFF.

This rearrangement joins TRBV7-9 to TRBJ1-1; D gene ambiguous. CDR1 is SEHNR, CDR2 FQNEAQ, per germline (reference sequence). V was trimmed by 3 bases and J by 1 base, leaving 9 bases between them. The CDR3 runs to 14 residues. The CDR3 nucleotides are TGTGCCAGCAGCTTTGGACCCCAGAACACTGAAGCTTTCTTT. As protein: CASSFGPQNTEAFF.

This rearrangement joins TRBV2 to TRBJ1-1, with unresolved D. CDR3 length: 12 amino acids. CDR1 is SNHLY, CDR2 FYNNEI, per germline. The germline V and J ends were trimmed by 7 bases and 1 base, with 7 bases remaining between them. CDR3 bases: TGTGCCAGCAAGTGGGGGAACACTGAAGCTTTCTTT. This translates into CASKWGNTEAFF.